A single sample gave rise to the 26 T cell receptor beta chains below, sequenced in a study of technical replicates of blood from four donors. TCRdb's table, derived via immunoSEQ multiplex PCR, lists solely in-frame clones and lacks some. Here the sample spans about 56,000 clones, nearly 95% being singletons. The sequencing input was PBMCs. These TCRs come from a human donor in good health. Some clones in this sample may be carry-over from other donors' samples.

This clone was observed once. The chain couples TRBV27 to TRBJ2-3, with TRBD2 as a possible D gene (5 bases). This CDR3 has 13 amino acids. Trimming stripped 8 bases from V and 4 bases from J, with 13 bases between. Germline V gives CDR1 MNHEY, CDR2 SMNVEV (reference sequence). The CDR3 coding sequence is TGTGCCAGCGAGGTAGCGCCAGCAGATACGCAGTATTTT. Amino acids: CASEVAPADTQYF.

This clone has just one count. The chain carries TRBV7-2 and TRBJ2-3; D perhaps matches TRBD2 (5 bases). Per germline, CDR1 SGHTA and CDR2 FQGNSA. CDR3 length equals 17 residues. The V gene lost 1 base and the J gene lost 0 bases, with 14 bases spanning the gap. In DNA, the CDR3 is TGTGCCAGCAGCTTAGTTCTTAGAGCGGATAGCACAGATACGCAGTATTTT. Protein sequence: CASSLVLRADSTDTQYF. Full variable domain (remainder filled in from reference TRBV7-2 and TRBJ2-3): GAGVSQSPSNKVTEKGKDVELRCDPISGHTALYWYRQSLGQGLEFLIYFQGNSAPDKSGLPSDRFSAERTGGSVSTLTIQRTQQEDSAVYLCASSLVLRADSTDTQYFGPGTRLTVL.

This clone appeared once. V and J are TRBV4-2 and TRBJ2-1; 10 nucleotides match TRBD2. Germline trimming cut 1 base from V and 4 bases from J; bases unmatched to any gene: 16. The CDR3 has 20 amino acids. The V gene's germline CDR1 is LGHNA and CDR2 YNFKEQ. The CDR3 is CASSQGASGRGLSSYNEQFF. Here the CDR3 DNA reads TGTGCCAGCAGCCAAGGGGCTAGCGGGAGAGGTCTTTCCTCTTACAATGAGCAGTTCTTC.

The V and J genes are TRBV5-4 and TRBJ2-5, with TRBD2 matching over 11 bases. Germline loops: CDR1 SGHNT, CDR2 YYREEE (reference sequence). The V gene end was trimmed by 1 base and the J gene end by 5 bases; junction bases not matched to a gene: 7. This CDR3 comprises 16 residues. The CDR3 here is CASSLSLAGGYETQYF. The CDR3 DNA sequence: TGTGCCAGCAGCTTGAGCTTAGCGGGGGGGTATGAGACCCAGTACTTC.

This chain connects TRBV13 to TRBJ2-6; 7 bases match TRBD2. J was trimmed by 3 bases and V by 5 bases; bases with no gene match: 22. This CDR3 contains 21 residues. Per the germline V gene, CDR1 is PRHDT and CDR2 is FYEKMQ (reference sequence). The CDR3: CASSLRPRETLIPHGANVLTF. The CDR3, as DNA: TGTGCCAGCAGCCTACGGCCGCGGGAGACCCTCATTCCTCATGGGGCCAACGTCCTGACTTTC. The full variable domain, in which reference TRBV13 and TRBJ2-6 provide the parts outside the CDR3, is AAGVIQSPRHLIKEKRETATLKCYPIPRHDTVYWYQQGPGQDPQFLISFYEKMQSDKGSIPDRFSAQQFSDYHSELNMSSLELGDSALYFCASSLRPRETLIPHGANVLTFGAGSRLTVL.

The J gene is TRBJ2-5, the V gene TRBV7-2; 8 bases line up with TRBD1. Germline V gene lookup returns CDR1 SGHTA and CDR2 FQGNSA. The CDR3 has 13 amino acids. After removal of 7 bases from V and 11 bases from J, the junction contained 12 bases not matched to a gene. DNA for the CDR3: TGTGCCAGCACCCTCGACAGGGGACAATTTCAGTACTTC. As protein: CASTLDRGQFQYF.

The chain combines TRBV2 with TRBJ1-2; D not certain. Germline CDR1 and CDR2: SNHLY and FYNNEI. V was trimmed by 4 bases and J by 7 bases, leaving 19 bases between them. The CDR3 is made up of 15 amino acids. CDR3 sequence reads: CASSAAGRAASGYTF. In DNA, the CDR3 is TGTGCCAGCAGTGCGGCCGGGAGGGCGGCTTCTGGCTACACCTTC.

The V call is TRBV5-6, the J call TRBJ2-7; D is uncertain. The V gene lost 0 bases and the J gene lost 5 bases, with 12 bases spanning the gap. This CDR3 is 14 amino acids long. The germline gives CDR1 SGHDT, CDR2 YYEEEE. The CDR3 bases are TGTGCCAGCAGCTTGGCAAGTCTTCTAAACGAGCAGTACTTC. This encodes CASSLASLLNEQYF.

The chain employs TRBV5-4 and TRBJ2-1, with 12 bases lining up with TRBD1. Germline V gives CDR1 SGHNT, CDR2 YYREEE (reference sequence). J gave up 6 bases and V 4 bases, and 8 bases lay outside the gene matches. This CDR3 is built from 16 residues. The chain's CDR3 is CASSLGGTGGRNEQFF. In nucleotides, the CDR3 is TGTGCCAGCAGCCTGGGGGGGACAGGGGGCCGCAATGAGCAGTTCTTC. Full variable domain (missing parts from reference TRBV5-4 and TRBJ2-1): ETGVTQSPTHLIKTRGQQVTLRCSSQSGHNTVSWYQQALGQGPQFIFQYYREEENGRGNFPPRFSGLQFPNYSSELNVNALELDDSALYLCASSLGGTGGRNEQFFGPGTRLTVL.

This clone was recorded once. The gene calls are TRBV27 and TRBJ1-5; no definite D call. Trimming took 6 bases from V and 3 from J, leaving 6 bases between them. CDR3 length: 12 amino acids. Germline assignment: CDR1 MNHEY and CDR2 SMNVEV (reference sequence). CDR3 region: CASRSSNQPQHF. In nucleotides, the CDR3 is TGTGCCAGCAGATCGTCCAATCAGCCCCAGCATTTT.

The chain recombines TRBV2 with TRBJ2-7; D call uncertain. With 7 bases removed from V and 6 bases from J, the gap between germline ends came to 16 bases. CDR1 and CDR2 (germline): SNHLY, FYNNEI. There are 13 residues in the CDR3. CDR3 loop: CASTVSFLSEQYF. CDR3 nucleotide sequence: TGTGCCAGCACGGTGAGCTTCCTAAGCGAGCAGTACTTC.

The chain combines TRBV6-5 with TRBJ2-7; 7 positions match TRBD2. Per the germline V gene, CDR1 is MNHEY and CDR2 is SVGAGI. V was pared by 4 bases and J by 0 bases, with 9 bases of the junction left unmatched. This CDR3 contains 16 residues. CDR3 nucleotides: TGTGCCAGCAGTTCCCCTGGAGCGGGGAGCTCCTACGAGCAGTACTTC. This encodes CASSSPGAGSSYEQYF.

The J gene is TRBJ2-7, the V gene TRBV7-2; TRBD2 matches at 7 bases. After removal of 5 bases from V and 2 bases from J, the junction contained 6 bases not matched to a gene. Germline values: CDR1 SGHTA, CDR2 FQGNSA. The CDR3 runs 14 residues. The CDR3 loop reads CASSRALAAYEQYF. The CDR3 DNA sequence: TGTGCCAGCAGCCGCGCCCTAGCGGCCTACGAGCAGTACTTC.

J is TRBJ2-5 and V is TRBV2, with 9 bases identical to TRBD2. The junction had 7 bases not matched to a gene; V was cut back by 6 bases and J by 2 bases. The CDR3 totals 15 residues. CDR1 and CDR2 (germline): SNHLY, FYNNEI. The CDR3 bases are TGTGCCAGCAGACGAGCGGGGGGATCACAAGAGACCCAGTACTTC. It translates to CASRRAGGSQETQYF. Full variable domain (outside the CDR3, taken from reference TRBV2 and TRBJ2-5): EPEVTQTPSHQVTQMGQEVILRCVPISNHLYFYWYRQILGQKVEFLVSFYNNEISEKSEIFDDQFSVERPDGSNFTLKIRSTKLEDSAMYFCASRRAGGSQETQYFGPGTRLLVL.

The rearrangement links TRBV11-1 to TRBJ1-4; 7 positions match TRBD1. CDR3 length: 16 amino acids. Unmatched junction bases numbered 13, after V lost 4 bases and J lost 8 bases. Germline lookup yields CDR1 SGHAT and CDR2 FQDESV (reference sequence). CDR3 loop: CASSSEGTESGEKLFF. DNA of the CDR3: TGTGCCAGCAGCTCTGAGGGGACAGAGTCAGGCGAAAAACTGTTTTTT. Drawing the rest from reference TRBV11-1 and TRBJ1-4, the complete variable domain is EAEVAQSPRYKITEKSQAVAFWCDPISGHATLYWYRQILGQGPELLVQFQDESVVDDSQLPKDRFSAERLKGVDSTLKIQPAELGDSAMYLCASSSEGTESGEKLFFGSGTQLSVL.

The gene calls are TRBV5-5 and TRBJ2-7, with 11 bases fitting TRBD1. V lost 2 bases and J lost 3; bases outside the gene matches: 13. The V gene's germline CDR1 is SGHKS and CDR2 YYEKEE (reference sequence). This CDR3 contains 18 residues. The CDR3, as DNA: TGTGCCAGCAGCTTTAAAGCTTCCGGGACAGGGGGTCACTACGAGCAGTACTTC. Translation: CASSFKASGTGGHYEQYF.

V and J are TRBV4-1 and TRBJ1-2, with 9 bases aligning to TRBD1. The germline V gene encodes CDR1 MGHRA and CDR2 YSYEKL. This CDR3 comprises 14 residues. J lost 8 bases, V lost 1 base, and 5 bases had no gene match. CDR3 nucleotides: TGCGCCAGCAGCCAAGTCCCCGACAGGGGGGGCTACACCTTC. Its protein product is CASSQVPDRGGYTF.

CDR3 bases: TGCAGCGTTGGAGATTTCGGCTACGAGCAGTACTTC. Translating it yields CSVGDFGYEQYF. The chain employs TRBV29-1 and TRBJ2-7; D remains unclear. Between the trimmed V and J ends, which lost 4 bases and 3 bases, there was a span of 10 bases. Per the germline V gene, CDR1 is SQVTM and CDR2 is ANQGSEA. The length of the CDR3 is 12 residues.

This rearrangement joins TRBV29-1 to TRBJ2-1, with TRBD2 as a possible D gene (6 bases). The V end lost 2 bases, the J end lost 4 bases, and 12 bases lay between the germline ends. The germline V gene encodes CDR1 SQVTM and CDR2 ANQGSEA. CDR3 length equals 14 residues. The CDR3 spells CSVEPEGGYNEQFF. CDR3 DNA: TGCAGCGTTGAACCAGAGGGAGGATACAATGAGCAGTTCTTC.

CDR3 amino acids: CASRPRDSGAYEQYF. CDR3 bases: TGTGCCAGCAGGCCCAGGGATAGTGGGGCCTACGAGCAGTACTTC. The genes are TRBV6-9 and TRBJ2-7, with a possible D match to TRBD1 (5 bases). V was cut by 6 bases and J by 2 bases, with 17 bases left in between. The germline V gene encodes CDR1 MNHGY and CDR2 SVAAGI. The CDR3 is 15 residues long.

This clone was recorded once. The chain uses TRBV30 and TRBJ1-1, with 7 positions matching TRBD1. The CDR3 length is 12 residues. The germline V gene has CDR1 GTSNPN and CDR2 SVGIG (reference sequence). V shed 5 bases and J 0 bases; nucleotides not matched to a gene: 0. The CDR3 DNA reads as TGTGCCTGGGACAGGGTGAACACTGAAGCTTTCTTT. Protein: CAWDRVNTEAFF.

This clone was found once. This chain joins TRBV7-6 and TRBJ2-7, with 9 nucleotides matching TRBD2. Germline lookup yields CDR1 SGHVS and CDR2 FNYEAQ. The CDR3 totals 16 residues. The ends lost 5 bases at V and 4 bases at J; junction bases unmatched: 12. CDR3 sequence (DNA): TGTGCCAGCAGCCTCGCTGGGGCGGGGGGGGCTTACGAGCAGTACTTC. Its protein product is CASSLAGAGGAYEQYF.

The chain uses TRBV29-1 and TRBJ1-1; TRBD1 aligns across 11 bases. The CDR3 consists of 15 residues. Trimming took 3 bases from V and 1 from J; bases not matched to a gene: 4. Germline V gene sequence: CDR1 SQVTM, CDR2 ANQGSEA. The CDR3 spells CSVEADRGRNTEAFF. CDR3 DNA sequence: TGCAGCGTTGAGGCGGACAGGGGGCGGAACACTGAAGCTTTCTTT. The variable domain in full, with the rest retrieved from reference TRBV29-1 and TRBJ1-1, is SAVISQKPSRDICQRGTSLTIQCQVDSQVTMMFWYRQQPGQSLTLIATANQGSEATYESGFVIDKFPISRPNLTFSTLTVSNMSPEDSSIYLCSVEADRGRNTEAFFGQGTRLTVV.

The V gene is TRBV7-6, the J gene TRBJ2-2; 12 positions agree with TRBD1. The J segment lost 6 bases and the V segment lost 5 bases, leaving 13 bases of the junction unmatched. Germline CDR1 reads SGHVS; CDR2 reads FNYEAQ. CDR3 length: 18 amino acids. CDR3 nucleotide sequence: TGTGCCAGCAGCACCAATCGAAGGGACAGGGGGCGGCCCGGGGAGCTGTTTTTT. As protein: CASSTNRRDRGRPGELFF. Based on the CDR3 plus reference TRBV7-6 and TRBJ2-2, the full variable domain is GAGVSQSPRYKVTKRGQDVALRCDPISGHVSLYWYRQALGQGPEFLTYFNYEAQQDKSGLPNDRFSAERPEGSISTLTIQRTEQRDSAMYRCASSTNRRDRGRPGELFFGEGSRLTVL.

The chain uses TRBV23-1 and TRBJ1-5, with D possibly matching TRBD1 (5 bases). TRBV23-1 qualifies as an ORF whose function is uncertain. This CDR3 spans 14 amino acids. V lost 4 bases and J lost 6, with 13 bases in between. This chain's CDR3 is CASSPQGPAQPQHF. The CDR3, as DNA: TGCGCCAGCAGTCCCCAGGGCCCCGCTCAGCCCCAGCATTTT.

V usage is TRBV25-1 and J usage is TRBJ2-4; 11 bases are a match to TRBD1. Germline V gene lookup returns CDR1 MGHDK and CDR2 SYGVNS. The CDR3 runs 16 residues. The J segment lost 3 bases and the V segment lost 2 bases, leaving 3 bases of the junction unmatched. The CDR3 sequence: CASSEAGQGVKNIQYF. The DNA for the CDR3 is TGTGCCAGCAGTGAAGCGGGACAGGGGGTCAAAAACATTCAGTACTTC.